This TCR beta chain is from a study of human T cells and chemical hapten exposure. Study in general: Minor pooled library volume differences mainly drove per-sample TCR yield variation.

TCRdb redid the calling of the RACE reads with MiXCR, one entry per CDR3 protein. The data hold 240,000 or so distinct CDR3 sequences, with over 8% observed a single time. This sample's time point: pre-sensitization, week 0. Treatment described: therapeutic diphenylcyclopropenone sensitization with weekly scalp DPC. Non-pregnant alopecia patients aged 18 to 70, suitable for DPC therapy. This clonotype showed up many times. The clonotype originates from a woman aged 40-49 years with alopecia areata. Some clones in this sample may be carry-over from other donors' samples. Sample: whole blood, taken in connection with sensitization to the hapten diphenylcyclopropenone (DPC).

CDR3 in DNA: TGTGCCAGCAGCCAATCCGGGCAGGGCTACGAGCAGTACTTC. It is translated as CASSQSGQGYEQYF. The rearrangement joins TRBV4-2 to TRBJ2-7; tentative D call: TRBD1 (5 bases). CDR1 is LGHNA, CDR2 YNFKEQ, per germline. V lost 2 bases and J lost 3, with 11 bases in between. CDR3 length: 14 residues.